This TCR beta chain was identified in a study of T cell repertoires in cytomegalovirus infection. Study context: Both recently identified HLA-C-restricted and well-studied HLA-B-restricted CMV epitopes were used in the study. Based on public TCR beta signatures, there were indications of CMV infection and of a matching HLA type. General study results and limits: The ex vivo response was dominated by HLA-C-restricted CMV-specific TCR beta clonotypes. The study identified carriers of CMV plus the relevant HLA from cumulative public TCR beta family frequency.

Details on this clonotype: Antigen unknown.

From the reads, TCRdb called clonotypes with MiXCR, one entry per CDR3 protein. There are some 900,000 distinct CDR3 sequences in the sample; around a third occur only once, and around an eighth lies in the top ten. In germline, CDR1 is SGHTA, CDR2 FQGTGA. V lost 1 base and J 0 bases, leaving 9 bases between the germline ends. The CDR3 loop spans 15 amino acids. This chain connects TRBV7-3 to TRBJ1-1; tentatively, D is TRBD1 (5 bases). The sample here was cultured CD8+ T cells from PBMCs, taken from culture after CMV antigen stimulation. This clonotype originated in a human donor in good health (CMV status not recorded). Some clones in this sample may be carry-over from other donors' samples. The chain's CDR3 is CASSLNGGLNTEAFF. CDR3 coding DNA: TGTGCCAGCAGCTTAAATGGGGGACTGAACACTGAAGCTTTCTTT.